This TCR beta chain was found in a study of CD8+ T cells in alopecia areata. V lost 3 bases and J lost 3; bases outside the gene matches: 4. Germline values: CDR1 LNHNV, CDR2 YYDKDF (reference sequence). This CDR3 region has 15 residues. Following RNA extraction, reverse transcription yielded cDNA that acted as the sequencing template. Generated by immunoSEQ multiplex PCR, the TCRdb table keeps only in-frame clones and is missing some. The table records 80,000 to 100,000 clones, approximately 42% of them present only once. J is TRBJ2-5 and V is TRBV15; 10 positions match TRBD1. The origin of this receptor is a human donor with alopecia areata. The sample consisted of CD4+ T cells sorted from blood. CDR3: CATSSGQGDKETQYF. The CDR3 DNA sequence: TGTGCCACCAGCAGTGGACAGGGGGATAAAGAGACCCAGTACTTC.